Listed below are T cell receptor beta chains from one sample, sequenced in a study of cytomegalovirus exposure and HLA in healthy donors. Only in-frame clones appear in the TCRdb table, and some are missing; sequencing was by immunoSEQ multiplex PCR. The table includes about 150,000 clones, around 74% detected once. The specimen sequenced was PBMCs. The receptor set was obtained from a man aged 18 to 35 in good health and CMV-seronegative. Both conserved end residues are part of each CDR3. Fields, in order: clone size, V gene, J gene, D gene, CDR3 protein, CDR3 DNA. D genes are given only for firm matches. Clone size is given for some rows only: seen once, a few or many times, or a class if the clone is expanded.

size: NA; V: TRBV7-9; J: TRBJ1-3; D: TRBD1; CDR3: CSSSQTLGTDGNTIYF; DNA: TGTTCCAGCAGCCAAACCCTCGGGACAGACGGAAACACCATATATTTT
size: NA; V: TRBV19; J: TRBJ1-4; D: TRBD1; CDR3: CASRTGSRWGKLFF; DNA: TGTGCCAGTCGGACAGGGTCACGATGGGGGAAACTGTTTTTT
size: once; V: TRBV11-2; J: TRBJ2-5; D: TRBD1; CDR3: CASSLRGLETQYF; DNA: TGTGCCAGCAGCTTGAGGGGGCTTGAGACCCAGTACTTC
size: NA; V: TRBV5-1; J: TRBJ2-1; D: TRBD1; CDR3: CASSPPGQGRDEQFF; DNA: TGCGCCAGCAGCCCCCCCGGACAGGGGCGCGATGAGCAGTTCTTC
size: NA; V: TRBV5-3; J: TRBJ2-7; D: NA; CDR3: CARSLKGEVHF; DNA: TGTGCCAGAAGCTTAAAGGGGGAAGTGCACTTC
size: NA; V: TRBV4-2; J: TRBJ2-5; D: TRBD2; CDR3: CASSQGPAGDQETQYF; DNA: TGTGCCAGCAGCCAAGGTCCAGCGGGGGACCAAGAGACCCAGTACTTC
size: NA; V: TRBV2; J: TRBJ1-2; D: TRBD1; CDR3: CASRRRGRSGYTF; DNA: TGTGCCAGCAGGCGAAGGGGGCGAAGCGGCTACACCTTC
size: NA; V: TRBV6-1; J: TRBJ1-1; D: NA; CDR3: CASRLNREGTEAFF; DNA: TGTGCCAGCAGACTAAACAGGGAAGGCACTGAAGCTTTCTTT
size: NA; V: TRBV13; J: TRBJ1-3; D: NA; CDR3: CASSLGALFDTIYF; DNA: TGTGCCAGCAGCTTAGGGGCATTATTTGACACCATATATTTT
size: NA; V: TRBV14; J: TRBJ1-2; D: TRBD1; CDR3: CASSLRTGGAANYGYTF; DNA: TGTGCCAGCAGCTTACGGACAGGGGGCGCGGCTAACTATGGCTACACCTTC